A single T cell receptor (beta chain) is shown here with its context. This clonotype was seen a handful of times. There is no known antigen for this receptor. Within one base of it there is no much larger clone, and no base qualities were kept. Reading the label with the study, this specimen's treatment or condition is: allogeneic hematopoietic cell transplantation with graft depleted of TCRalphabeta T cells and CD19 B cells. The transplant recipients were children given TCRalphabeta/CD19-depleted allogeneic hematopoietic cell grafts. This entry belongs to a study of T-cell reconstitution after alpha-beta-depleted transplantation in children (dated by TCRdb to about 2016). With respect to the entire study: T-cell immune reconstitution after TCRalphabeta/CD19-depleted allogeneic hematopoietic cell transplantation in children was quantitatively tracked in the study by means of TCR repertoire profiling. General conclusions and limits of the study: In some patients, the high TCRbeta diversity seen at day 60 was put down to recipient T cells and intrathymic progenitors that had survived conditioning. The frequencies of hyperexpanded clones fell over the following months, and after one year, T-cell counts and TCRbeta diversity were mostly attributed to newly produced T cells. About two months after transplant, the apparently early recovery of alphabetaT-cell counts reportedly depended on just several hundred clones that had expanded rapidly and came from non-depleted graft cells.

Library preparation used PCR. The reads were generated on an Illumina HiSeq 2500. Molecular barcoding was employed in the preparation of TCR libraries, with unique molecular identifiers being used to normalize TCRbeta repertoire quantification. TCRdb took the public reads, trimmed them with fastp at Q25, ran MiXCR for clone calling and kept in-frame beta chains. Rows merge per CDR3 protein into single entries with the most common DNA and genes. The sample has some 290,000 distinct CDR3 sequences on record, around 20% of them singletons. Clones ranked in the top ten supply approximately 11% of the sample. From the germline V gene, CDR1 is MDHEN and CDR2 is SYDVKM. Inclusive of the bounding cysteine and phenylalanine, the CDR3 is 16 residues long. The entry retains the CDR3 DNA only, 48 bases that are in frame from base 1. Clipping removes 5 bases from V and 3 bases from J, with 7 as the unmatched junction base count.

This receptor chain uses TRBV28 and TRBJ2-1, and TRBD2 aligns with 10 junction nucleotides. The origin of this receptor is a male patient younger than 18 who had a stem cell transplant for acute lymphoblastic leukemia, so the T cells may come from the graft donor. Sequenced here: PBMCs, mostly from graft donor cells, sampled 180 days after TCRalphabeta/CD19-depleted stem cell transplant. The DNA sequence reads TGTGCCAGCAGTCCCACGGGACTAGCGTACTACAATGAGCAGTTCTTC. Translation gives CASSPTGLAYYNEQFF.